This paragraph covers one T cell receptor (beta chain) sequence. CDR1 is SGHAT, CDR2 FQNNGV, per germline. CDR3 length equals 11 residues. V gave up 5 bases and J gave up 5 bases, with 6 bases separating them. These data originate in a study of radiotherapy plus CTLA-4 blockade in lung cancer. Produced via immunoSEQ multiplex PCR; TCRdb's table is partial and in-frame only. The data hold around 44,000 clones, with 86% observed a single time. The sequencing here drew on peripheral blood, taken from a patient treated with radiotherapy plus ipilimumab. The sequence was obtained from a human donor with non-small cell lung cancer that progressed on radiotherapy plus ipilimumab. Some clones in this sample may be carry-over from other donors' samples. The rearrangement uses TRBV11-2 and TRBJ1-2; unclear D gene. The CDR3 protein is CASSLLYGYTF. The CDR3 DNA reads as TGTGCCAGCAGCCTCTTATATGGCTACACCTTC.